This TCR beta chain emerged from a study of T cell responses to AZD1222 COVID-19 vaccine (dated by TCRdb to 2020 to 2022). Turning to the overall study: TCR sequencing was performed for approximately 240 trial participants, of whom roughly 200 were given two doses of AZD1222 and around 26 were given two doses of MenACWY control vaccine. Enrollment into the trials was organized by age into subgroups of 18-55, 56-69 and 70-plus years, and those subgroups contained roughly 140, 27 and 60 TCR-sequenced participants, respectively.

From its cysteine to its phenylalanine, the CDR3 spans 17 amino acids. CDR3 DNA is the only sequence kept; it has 51 bases, read in frame from the first base. Trimmed from V: 6 bases; trimmed from J: 0 bases; junction bases lacking a gene match: 13. From a lookup of the germline V gene, CDR1 and CDR2 are KGHSH and LQKENI. What the research found in general, with its limitations: A significant rise in spike-specific TCR breadth and depth was observed after two AZD1222 doses relative to day 0 and relative to MenACWY recipients. Reportedly, close to half of the unique spike-specific TCRs recognized epitopes lying outside the regions that are mutated in the B.1.351 and B.1.1.7 variants. No day 14 peak-response samples were available, so repertoires were characterized only after the peak T cell response. Conclusions about previously exposed vaccinees are limited, since just five or six AZD1222 recipients were seropositive for SARS-CoV-2 at baseline. Vaccine-associated CD4 TCRs spanned the whole spike protein, with dominant responses in regions 160-218 and 743-854. Participants were mostly white British, with more females than males. The authors suggested clonal diversity may have been underestimated. The 56-69-year group was small, and its depth increase did not reach significance, likely because of low power.

The time point label, read with the paper, signifies: about 28 days (+/-7) after the second vaccine dose. AZD1222 recipients whose second dose came at about 4 weeks and those whose second dose came at about 12 weeks were combined into one group, since spike-specific TCR depth and breadth did not differ between the two schedules. Vaccinee samples were obtained from the UK trials COV001 and COV002, which included a single-blind randomized controlled phase 2/3 trial of AZD1222 (ChAdOx1 nCoV-19) in healthy adults. Trial participant PBMC samples were collected at day 0 and day 28 after the second dose for TCRbeta chain sequencing. Comment on this clone: This receptor's antigen is unknown. Base qualities are not provided; no much larger clone lies one nucleotide away.

The CDR3 regions of human TCRbeta chains were analyzed by immunosequencing. Turning to the authors' computational methods: Repertoire TCRs were matched against a reference library of SARS-CoV-2-specific TCRs generated with the MIRA antigen-specificity platform. Breadth was defined as the fraction of unique TCRs that were SARS-CoV-2-associated. Depth was defined as the fraction of total T cells that were SARS-CoV-2-associated. Using the MIRA data, each spike-specific TCR was assigned both to the spike region to which the TCR was reactive and to a CD4 or CD8 class. Log10-transformed breadth and depth values were compared by one-way ANOVA with Sidak's multiple comparisons tests. TCRdb mirrors the immuneACCESS table, restricted to in-frame sequences. Some clones are absent from its copies; in checked studies, under half trace to an unresolved V gene, and the reason for the others is unknown. The V and J calls and the clone size are those of that table, but D and trimming were determined from the DNA. The sample table lists approximately 75,000 clones, under 90% of them with a count of one. The ten largest clones add up to approximately 1.4% of the sample.

Sequencing used peripheral blood, obtained 28 days after the second AZD1222 dose. The sequence came from an adult who received the AZD1222 COVID-19 vaccine. The chain is made from TRBV18 and TRBJ2-5; 7 bases in the junction line up with TRBD1. The nucleotide sequence is TGTGCCAGCTCCCCGGGGCTGGCAGGGGGTTACCAAGAGACCCAGTACTTC. Translated, this is CASSPGLAGGYQETQYF. With the rest looked up from the reference TRBV18 and TRBJ2-5 genes rather than sequenced, the full variable domain is NAGVMQNPRHLVRRRGQEARLRCSPMKGHSHVYWYRQLPEEGLKFMVYLQKENIIDESGMPKERFSAEFPKEGPSILRIQQVVRGDSAAYFCASSPGLAGGYQETQYFGPGTRLLVL.